The source of this T cell receptor beta chain is a study of T cells expressing NK-cell markers. Study information: Repertoire data for TCR beta were derived from sorted T cells (CD3+CD56+NKG2C+, CD3+CD56+NKG2C- and CD3+CD56-NKG2C+).

CDR1 and CDR2 (germline): SGHRS, YFSETQ. CDR3 size: 15 residues. Whole-study results and caveats: For about six donors, the dominant NKG2C+ clonotypes made up about 1.0-7.5% of their CD8+ T cells. These same clonotypes (in several donors) also led the CD3+CD56-NKG2C+ fraction.

The authors generated TCR beta cDNA through 5'RACE template switching with UMIs. Following a re-call of the 5' RACE reads, TCRdb has one entry per CDR3 protein and lacks DNA. The sample includes 500,000 to 600,000 distinct CDR3 sequences. Note on this clonotype: The antigen is unknown.

The specimen sequenced was blood T cells: a sorted CD56 or NKG2C T cell subset, CD4+ or CD8+ T cells, or bulk PBMC T cells (not recorded which). V usage is TRBV5-1 and J usage is TRBJ2-3; the TCRdb D gene call, TRBD2, has no DNA to confirm it. The origin of this receptor is a man aged 18 to 29 in good health. CDR3 residues: CASSPPTPTTDTQYF.